The clone carrying this T cell receptor beta chain was counted many times. Its target is unknown. These data are taken from a study of regulatory T cells in long-lasting Graves disease. Time point defined: persistent/refractory GD, antithyroid drugs over 5 years with positive TRAb. PBMC RNA was the source of the TCR library. One endocrinology department in Xi'an, China, was where patients came from. Combining iRepertoire HTBI primers with Arm-PCR of CDR3 regions, the authors built TCR beta libraries. TCRdb redid the calling of the multiplex PCR reads with MiXCR, one entry per CDR3 protein. The sample yields 400,000 to 450,000 distinct CDR3 sequences, around 20% seen once. Study conclusions and caveats: Favored gene segments in persistent disease were TRBV28, TRBJ1-2 and TRBJ2-5. Sampling was limited to peripheral blood rather than thyroid tissue. Persistent Graves' patients showed less TCR diversity than newly diagnosed patients showed.

The CDR3 sequence is 14 residues long. In germline, CDR1 is SGHRS, CDR2 YFSETQ. The V and J ends lost 7 bases and 0 bases respectively, with 13 bases between them. The material sequenced was peripheral blood mononuclear cells (PBMCs), taken when the disease was refractory, from a patient treated with antithyroid drugs. This sequence was found in a female donor with Graves disease. The rearrangement links TRBV5-1 to TRBJ1-1, with D possibly being TRBD1 (5 bases). Written as DNA, the CDR3 is TGCGCCAGCCGGGGCTCCCGGATGAACACTGAAGCTTTCTTT. This sequence encodes CASRGSRMNTEAFF.